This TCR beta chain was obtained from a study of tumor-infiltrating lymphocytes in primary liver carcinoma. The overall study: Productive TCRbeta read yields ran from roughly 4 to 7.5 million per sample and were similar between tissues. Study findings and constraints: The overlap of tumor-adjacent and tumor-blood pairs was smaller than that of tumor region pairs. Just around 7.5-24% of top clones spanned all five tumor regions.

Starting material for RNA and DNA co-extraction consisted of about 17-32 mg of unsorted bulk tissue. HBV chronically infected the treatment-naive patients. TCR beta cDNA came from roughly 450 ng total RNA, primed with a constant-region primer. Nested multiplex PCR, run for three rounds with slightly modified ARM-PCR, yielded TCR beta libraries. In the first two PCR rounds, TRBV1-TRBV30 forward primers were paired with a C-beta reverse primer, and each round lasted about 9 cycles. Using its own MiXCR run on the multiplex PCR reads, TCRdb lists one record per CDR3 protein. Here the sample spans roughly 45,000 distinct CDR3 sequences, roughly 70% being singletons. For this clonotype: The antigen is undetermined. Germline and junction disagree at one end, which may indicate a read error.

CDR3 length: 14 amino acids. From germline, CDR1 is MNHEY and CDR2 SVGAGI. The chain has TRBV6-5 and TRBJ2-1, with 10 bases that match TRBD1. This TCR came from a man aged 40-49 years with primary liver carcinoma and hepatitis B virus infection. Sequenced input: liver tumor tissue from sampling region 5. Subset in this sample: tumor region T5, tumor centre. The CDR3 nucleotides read TGTGCCAGTAGTTACGGGGACAGGGGAAATGAGGAGTTCTTC. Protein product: CASSYGDRGNEEFF.